This T cell receptor (beta chain) emerged from a study of identical twins. Points from the study as a whole: Low generation-probability sequences were in excess among twin-shared out-of-frame alpha sequences. Findings depended on cross-sectional statistics rather than tracking the same donors.

Note on this clonotype: Its antigen is unknown. Germline is not matched at one junction end, which may reflect a read error.

The CDR3 has 14 amino acids. Germline CDR1 is MNHEY and CDR2 is SVGAGI. TCRdb itself ran the 5' RACE reads through MiXCR, one entry per CDR3 protein. The table shows 1.5 million to 2 million distinct CDR3 sequences, with 32% occurring only once. This sequence joins TRBV6-5 and TRBJ2-7; D tentatively fits TRBD1 or TRBD2 (6 bases each). The receptor comes from a newborn girl in good health. The material sequenced was cord blood. The CDR3 here is CACRMSGGPYEQYF. The CDR3 DNA is TGTGCCTGCAGGATGTCTGGGGGGCCCTACGAGCAGTACTTC.